The 12 T cell receptor beta chains below were found in one sample sequenced in a study of blood T cell repertoires in COVID-19. Using immunoSEQ multiplex PCR, the repertoire was profiled, and TCRdb retains in-frame clones only, with some absent. The top ten hold around 18% of the sample, which has roughly 95,000 clones, roughly 80% seen once. The sequencing input was peripheral blood. The receptors shown here come from a man older than 75 with acute or convalescent COVID-19.

Comment on this clone: Sequence at one end of the junction differs from germline and may be a read error. The V gene is TRBV27, the J gene TRBJ2-2, with D possibly being TRBD2 (6 bases). This CDR3 comprises 13 residues. In germline, CDR1 is MNHEY, CDR2 SMNVEV (reference sequence). Here the CDR3 reads CASSSGLFGGLFF. The CDR3 bases are TGTGCCAGCAGTTCGGGACTGTTTGGGGGGCTGTTTTTT.

This sequence joins TRBV7-2 and TRBJ2-1, with D possibly being TRBD2 (6 bases). V shed 2 bases and J shed 1 base, with 18 bases lying between them. The CDR3 consists of 18 residues. In germline, CDR1 is SGHTA, CDR2 FQGNSA. CDR3 in amino acids: CASSLYPHGRFSYNEQFF. CDR3 DNA: TGTGCCAGCAGCTTATATCCCCACGGGAGATTTTCCTACAATGAGCAGTTCTTC. Variable domain in full (rest from reference TRBV7-2 and TRBJ2-1): GAGVSQSPSNKVTEKGKDVELRCDPISGHTALYWYRQSLGQGLEFLIYFQGNSAPDKSGLPSDRFSAERTGGSVSTLTIQRTQQEDSAVYLCASSLYPHGRFSYNEQFFGPGTRLTVL.

This chain connects TRBV7-9 to TRBJ1-2; unclear D gene. The germline V gene has CDR1 SEHNR and CDR2 FQNEAQ (reference sequence). V was clipped by 2 bases and J by 2 bases, with 9 bases between them. The CDR3 consists of 14 residues. CDR3 nucleotide sequence: TGTGCCAGCAGCTTAAATCAGATCAACTATGGCTACACCTTC. This sequence encodes CASSLNQINYGYTF. Full variable domain (rest looked up from reference TRBV7-9 and TRBJ1-2): DTGVSQNPRHKITKRGQNVTFRCDPISEHNRLYWYRQTLGQGPEFLTYFQNEAQLEKSRLLSDRFSAERPKGSFSTLEIQRTEQGDSAMYLCASSLNQINYGYTFGSGTRLTVV.

This CDR3 reads CASSLAQAYGYTF. DNA for the CDR3: TGTGCCAGCAGCTTAGCACAGGCCTATGGCTACACCTTC. The chain employs TRBV7-8 and TRBJ1-2, with D possibly matching TRBD1 (5 bases). The V end was cut by 0 bases, the J end by 4 bases, with 6 bases between. Germline assignment: CDR1 SGHVS and CDR2 FQNEAQ. This CDR3 spans 13 amino acids. Full variable domain (remainder filled in from reference TRBV7-8 and TRBJ1-2): GAGVSQSPRYKVAKRGQDVALRCDPISGHVSLFWYQQALGQGPEFLTYFQNEAQLDKSGLPSDRFFAERPEGSVSTLKIQRTQQEDSAVYLCASSLAQAYGYTFGSGTRLTVV.

This chain connects TRBV5-6 to TRBJ2-5; D not resolved. V was clipped by 4 bases and J by 5 bases, with 9 bases between them. Germline CDR1 SGHDT, CDR2 YYEEEE. The CDR3 length is 12 residues. CDR3 sequence: CASSPSPETQYF. The CDR3, as DNA: TGTGCCAGCAGCCCCAGTCCGGAGACCCAGTACTTC. The whole variable domain, remainder taken from reference TRBV5-6 and TRBJ2-5, is DAGVTQSPTHLIKTRGQQVTLRCSPKSGHDTVSWYQQALGQGPQFIFQYYEEEERQRGNFPDRFSGHQFPNYSSELNVNALLLGDSALYLCASSPSPETQYFGPGTRLLVL.

This sequence joins TRBV5-1 and TRBJ2-3; 8 bases align to TRBD2. Germline V gene data show CDR1 as SGHRS and CDR2 as YFSETQ. V gave up 0 bases and J gave up 2 bases; unmatched junction bases: 5. The CDR3 is 16 residues long. CDR3 residues: CASSLGSGAPTDTQYF. Written as DNA, the CDR3 is TGCGCCAGCAGCTTGGGTAGCGGGGCCCCCACAGATACGCAGTATTTT.

The chain links TRBV7-2 to TRBJ2-1; the match to TRBD2 covers 13 bases. Trimming removed 2 bases from V and 7 bases from J; junction bases left unmatched: 8. Germline V gene lookup returns CDR1 SGHTA and CDR2 FQGNSA. The CDR3 has 17 residues. The CDR3 nucleotides read TGTGCCAGCAGCTTAAGGACTAGCGGGAGTTATGATAATGAGCAGTTCTTC. Translated, it gives CASSLRTSGSYDNEQFF.

This chain joins TRBV5-1 and TRBJ1-2; D is unclear. Germline V gene data show CDR1 as SGHRS and CDR2 as YFSETQ. The CDR3 consists of 15 residues. The germline V and J ends were trimmed by 0 bases and 0 bases, with 9 bases remaining between them. The CDR3 region has the DNA TGCGCCAGCAGCTTGGGCAGCGCGGCTAACTATGGCTACACCTTC. It encodes CASSLGSAANYGYTF.

This clone was counted a single time. The chain combines TRBV10-1 with TRBJ2-1, with a possible D match to TRBD2 (6 bases). V lost 0 bases and J 6 bases, leaving 12 bases between the germline ends. Germline CDR1 and CDR2: WNHNN and SYGVQD (reference sequence). The CDR3 has 15 amino acids. Here the CDR3 reads CASSESPARGNEQFF. CDR3 sequence (DNA): TGCGCCAGCAGTGAGTCTCCGGCGCGGGGCAATGAGCAGTTCTTC.

This clone was detected only once. V and J are TRBV14 and TRBJ1-1; 11 bases align to TRBD1. The CDR3 runs 17 residues. Per the germline V gene, CDR1 is SGHDN and CDR2 is FVKESK. The V gene end was trimmed by 0 bases and the J gene end by 6 bases; junction bases not matched to a gene: 9. CDR3 region: CASSQDRTGGGWAEAFF. Written as DNA, the CDR3 is TGTGCCAGCAGCCAAGACCGGACAGGGGGCGGGTGGGCTGAAGCTTTCTTT.

This sequence joins TRBV3-1 (or the pseudogene TRBV3-2) and TRBJ2-1, with D perhaps TRBD1 (6 bases). This CDR3 spans 12 amino acids. Looked up from germline, CDR1 is LGHDT and CDR2 is YNNKEL (reference sequence). Trimming pared 6 bases from V and 7 bases from J, leaving 10 bases between. The chain's CDR3 is CASRRTENEQFF. The DNA of the CDR3 is TGTGCCAGCAGGCGGACAGAAAATGAGCAGTTCTTC.

This clone was found once. V and J are TRBV15 and TRBJ2-5; no clear D. Germline loops: CDR1 LNHNV, CDR2 YYDKDF (reference sequence). V shed 1 base and J shed 7 bases, with 4 bases lying between them. This CDR3 has 11 residues. The CDR3 nucleotides read TGTGCCACCAGCAGAGCCGGGACCCAGTACTTC. Translating it yields CATSRAGTQYF.